This T cell receptor beta chain was sequenced for a study of OX40 agonist ivuxolimab in advanced cancers. Looking at the study overall: At 0.01 to 10 mg/kg, ivuxolimab was administered intravenously to patients every 2 weeks. Dose-escalation cases comprised hepatocellular carcinoma, melanoma, renal cell or head and neck cancer. Prior anti-PD-1, anti-PD-L1 or anti-CTLA-4 therapy did not bar entry, and around 39% had some.

Germline assignment: CDR1 LNHDA and CDR2 SQIVND (reference sequence). V was clipped by 5 bases and J by 7 bases; unmatched bases: 5. The CDR3 sequence is 15 residues long. The table came from immunoSEQ multiplex PCR; TCRdb's copy has only in-frame clones and leaves some out. The sample holds tens of thousands of clones, 84% seen once. The specimen was CD4+ or CD8+ T cells sorted from blood, collected in a trial of the OX40 agonist ivuxolimab. The TCR was taken from an adult with an advanced solid tumor such as melanoma, head and neck, liver or kidney cancer. The genes are TRBV19 and TRBJ2-1, with 13 bases that match TRBD2. The CDR3 protein is CASSPGTSGMNEQFF. The CDR3 nucleotides are TGTGCCAGTAGTCCGGGGACTAGCGGGATGAATGAGCAGTTCTTC.